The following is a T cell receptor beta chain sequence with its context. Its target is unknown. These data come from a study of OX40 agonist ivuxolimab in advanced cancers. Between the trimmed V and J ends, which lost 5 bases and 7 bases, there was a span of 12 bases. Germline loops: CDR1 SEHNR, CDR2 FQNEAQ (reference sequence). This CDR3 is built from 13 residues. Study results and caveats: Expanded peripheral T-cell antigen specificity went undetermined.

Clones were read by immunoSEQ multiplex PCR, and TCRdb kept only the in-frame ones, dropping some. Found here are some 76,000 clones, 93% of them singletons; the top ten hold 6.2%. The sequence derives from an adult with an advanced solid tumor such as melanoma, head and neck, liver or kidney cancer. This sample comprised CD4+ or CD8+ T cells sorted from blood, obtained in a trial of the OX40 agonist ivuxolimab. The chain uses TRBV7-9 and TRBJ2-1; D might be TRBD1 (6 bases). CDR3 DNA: TGTGCCAGCAGCGTCTACAGGGATAATGAGCAGTTCTTC. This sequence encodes CASSVYRDNEQFF.